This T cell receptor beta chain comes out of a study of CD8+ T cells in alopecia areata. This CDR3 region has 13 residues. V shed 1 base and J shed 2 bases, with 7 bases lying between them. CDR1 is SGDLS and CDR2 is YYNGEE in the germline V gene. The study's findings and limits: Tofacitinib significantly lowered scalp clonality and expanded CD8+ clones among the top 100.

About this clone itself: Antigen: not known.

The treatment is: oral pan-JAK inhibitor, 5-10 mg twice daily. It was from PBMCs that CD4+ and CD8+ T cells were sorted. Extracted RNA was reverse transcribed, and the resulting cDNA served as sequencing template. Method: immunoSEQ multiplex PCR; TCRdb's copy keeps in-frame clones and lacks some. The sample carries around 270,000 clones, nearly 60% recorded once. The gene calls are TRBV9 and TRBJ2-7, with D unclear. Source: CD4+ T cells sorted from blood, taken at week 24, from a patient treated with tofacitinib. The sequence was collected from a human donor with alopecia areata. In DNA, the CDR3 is TGTGCCAGCAGCGTATCTGGGGCCTACGAGCAGTACTTC. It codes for CASSVSGAYEQYF.